The rows below give T cell receptor beta chains drawn from one sample of a study of blood T cell repertoires in COVID-19. Generated by immunoSEQ multiplex PCR, the TCRdb table keeps only in-frame clones and is missing some. The sample has about 160,000 clones, 76% seen once. The sample consisted of peripheral blood. The source is an elderly woman with acute or convalescent COVID-19. The CDR3 runs from the conserved cysteine through the conserved F or W. Each record gives: CDR3 protein, CDR3 DNA, V gene, clone size, D gene, J gene. A D gene is named only where the DNA matches it firmly. Size values are once, few and many counts, or a class for expanded clones, and some rows have none.

CAPGGASETNTGELFF | TGTGCCCCGGGGGGTGCTAGCGAGACGAACACCGGGGAGCTGTTTTTT | TRBV12-1 | few | - | TRBJ2-2
CASSSTSGRVGEQYF | TGTGCCAGCAGCTCGACTAGCGGGAGGGTGGGTGAGCAGTACTTC | TRBV7-6 | - | TRBD2 | TRBJ2-7
CASSPQGSTEAFF | TGTGCCAGCTCACCTCAGGGAAGCACTGAAGCTTTCTTT | TRBV18 | few | - | TRBJ1-1
CAISPGVIGNTIYF | TGTGCCATCAGTCCAGGGGTTATAGGAAACACCATATATTTT | TRBV10-3 | - | - | TRBJ1-3
CAISDLQGAEQPQHF | TGTGCCATCAGCGATCTACAGGGGGCCGAACAGCCCCAGCATTTT | TRBV10-3 | - | TRBD1 | TRBJ1-5
CASSPRGNTQYF | TGTGCCAGCAGCCCCAGGGGAAATACGCAGTATTTT | TRBV11-3 | - | - | TRBJ2-3
CAWSTGTGASNQPQHF | TGTGCCTGGAGTACCGGGACAGGGGCTAGCAATCAGCCCCAGCATTTT | TRBV30 | few | TRBD1 | TRBJ1-5
CASSQTGDTEQYF | TGTGCCAGCAGCCAAACAGGGGACACCGAGCAGTACTTC | TRBV3-1/TRBV3-2 | - | TRBD1 | TRBJ2-7
CASSQIAGAASEQYF | TGTGCCAGCAGCCAGATAGCGGGAGCCGCTAGTGAGCAGTACTTC | TRBV14 | few | TRBD2 | TRBJ2-7
CASSFWTGAGGELFF | TGTGCCAGCAGCTTCTGGACAGGGGCGGGCGGGGAGCTGTTTTTT | TRBV7-9 | - | TRBD1 | TRBJ2-2
CASSFGAGGSNQPQHF | TGCGCCAGCAGCTTTGGGGCGGGGGGTAGCAATCAGCCCCAGCATTTT | TRBV5-1 | - | - | TRBJ1-5
CASSLVGTSQGYEQYF | TGCGCCAGCAGCTTGGTGGGTACATCGCAGGGCTACGAGCAGTACTTC | TRBV5-1 | - | - | TRBJ2-7
CSASPQGREAFF | TGCAGTGCTAGTCCACAGGGGCGTGAAGCTTTCTTT | TRBV20-1 | - | TRBD1 | TRBJ1-1
CSPTPGDTEAFF | TGCAGCCCCACCCCGGGAGACACTGAAGCTTTCTTT | TRBV29-1 | - | - | TRBJ1-1
CASSEAGTGSTDTQYF | TGTGCCAGCAGTGAAGCCGGGACAGGGAGCACAGATACGCAGTATTTT | TRBV6-1 | - | TRBD1 | TRBJ2-3
CASSYPTGLSGAKETQYF | TGTGCCAGCAGTTATCCTACCGGTCTTAGCGGAGCAAAAGAGACCCAGTACTTC | TRBV6-2/TRBV6-3 | - | - | TRBJ2-5
CASSPETSGYTGELFF | TGTGCCAGCTCACCAGAAACTAGCGGGTACACCGGGGAGCTGTTTTTT | TRBV18 | many | TRBD2 | TRBJ2-2
CASSLTLAGGETQYF | TGCGCCAGCAGCCTGACCTTAGCGGGAGGGGAGACCCAGTACTTC | TRBV5-1 | - | TRBD2 | TRBJ2-5
CASSLSAGTGELFF | TGCGCCAGCAGCTTGTCCGCCGGGACAGGGGAGCTGTTTTTT | TRBV5-1 | - | - | TRBJ2-2
CAITTRTYEQYF | TGTGCCATCACAACCAGGACCTACGAGCAGTACTTC | TRBV10-3 | - | - | TRBJ2-7
CASSQTSGTSYEQYF | TGTGCCAGCAGCCAGACTAGCGGGACCTCCTACGAGCAGTACTTC | TRBV7-2 | - | TRBD2 | TRBJ2-7
CAWSVISDTEAFF | TGTGCCTGGAGTGTAATCTCAGACACTGAAGCTTTCTTT | TRBV30 | - | - | TRBJ1-1
CASSLAGGAKAFF | TGTGCCAGCAGCTTGGCCGGGGGGGCCAAAGCTTTCTTT | TRBV5-5 | - | - | TRBJ1-1
CASSGTGMNTEAFF | TGCGCCAGCAGCGGGACAGGGATGAACACTGAAGCTTTCTTT | TRBV5-1 | few | TRBD1 | TRBJ1-1
CASSSPGGQPQHF | TGTGCCAGCAGTTCCCCCGGAGGTCAGCCCCAGCATTTT | TRBV27 | - | - | TRBJ1-5
CASSQSAGVNEQFF | TGTGCCAGCAGCCAATCCGCGGGAGTGAATGAGCAGTTCTTC | TRBV11-2 | - | TRBD2 | TRBJ2-1
CASSLSKSSWSNSPLHF | TGTGCCAGCAGTTTATCGAAATCAAGCTGGAGTAATTCACCCCTCCACTTT | TRBV27 | - | - | TRBJ1-6
CASSIAREQFF | TGTGCCAGTAGTATAGCGAGAGAGCAGTTCTTC | TRBV19 | few | - | TRBJ2-1
CSVEDGYRGETQYF | TGCAGCGTTGAAGACGGTTACAGGGGGGAGACCCAGTACTTC | TRBV29-1 | - | TRBD1 | TRBJ2-5
CASSSGGHHNSPLHF | TGTGCCAGCAGCTCGGGGGGACACCACAATTCACCCCTCCACTTT | TRBV7-3 | - | - | TRBJ1-6
CASSQGGGNTGELFF | TGTGCCAGCAGCCAGGGCGGGGGGAACACCGGGGAGCTGTTTTTT | TRBV9 | - | TRBD2 | TRBJ2-2
CASSTPTGTSGLNEQFF | TGTGCCAGCAGCACCCCGACCGGGACTAGCGGACTTAATGAGCAGTTCTTC | TRBV7-2 | - | TRBD2 | TRBJ2-1
CASSPTTGEGYGYTF | TGTGCCAGCTCACCAACGACAGGGGAGGGCTATGGCTACACCTTC | TRBV18 | - | TRBD1 | TRBJ1-2